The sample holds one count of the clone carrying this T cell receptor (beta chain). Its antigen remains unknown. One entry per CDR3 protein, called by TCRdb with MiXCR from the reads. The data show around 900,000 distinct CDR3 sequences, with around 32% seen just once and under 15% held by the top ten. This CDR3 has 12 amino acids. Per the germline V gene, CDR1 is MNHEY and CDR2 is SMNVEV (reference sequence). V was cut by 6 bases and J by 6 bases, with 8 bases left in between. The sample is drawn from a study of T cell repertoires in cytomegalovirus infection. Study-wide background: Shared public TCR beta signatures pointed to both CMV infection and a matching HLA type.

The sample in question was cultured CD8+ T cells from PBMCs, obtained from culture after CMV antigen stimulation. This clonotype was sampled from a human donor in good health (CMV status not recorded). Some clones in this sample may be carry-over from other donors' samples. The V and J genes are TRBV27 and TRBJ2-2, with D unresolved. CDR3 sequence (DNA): TGTGCCAGCAGACGTAACGCCGGGGAGCTGTTTTTT. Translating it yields CASRRNAGELFF.